The 19 T cell receptor beta chains given below trace back to one sample, sequenced in a study of T cell repertoires in cytomegalovirus infection. TCRdb independently ran MiXCR on the reads; one entry per CDR3 protein. The data hold 200,000 to 300,000 distinct CDR3 sequences, with approximately 9.1% observed a single time. What was sequenced was PBMCs. The receptors shown here come from a human donor in good health (CMV status not recorded). Some clones in this sample may be carry-over from other donors' samples.

In this sample, this clonotype turned up many times. The chain has TRBV7-2 and TRBJ2-7; 8 nucleotides align to TRBD1. The germline V gene encodes CDR1 SGHTA and CDR2 FQGNSA. The CDR3 length is 15 residues. Trimming at V came to 5 bases and at J to 0 bases, leaving 6 bases not matched to a gene. The CDR3 is CASSAGGTGSYEQYF. As DNA, the CDR3 is TGTGCCAGCAGCGCAGGGGGCACAGGCTCCTACGAGCAGTACTTC.

In DNA form, the CDR3 reads TGTGCCAGCAGTTTCGGATTTGGCAATCAGCCCCAGCATTTT. It specifies CASSFGFGNQPQHF. The V and J genes are TRBV12-3 or TRBV12-4 and TRBJ1-5; D is ambiguous. The germline V and J ends were trimmed by 3 bases and 2 bases, with 8 bases remaining between them. The CDR3 spans 14 residues.

This clonotype occurred many times. This chain links TRBV6-2 or TRBV6-3 with TRBJ2-2, with unresolved D. Germline assignment: CDR1 MNHEY and CDR2 SVGEGT. There are 13 residues in the CDR3. V gave up 6 bases and J gave up 1 base, with 6 bases separating them. The CDR3 DNA follows: TGTGCCAGCAGATTGAAGAACACCGGGGAGCTGTTTTTT. It encodes CASRLKNTGELFF.

This chain uses TRBV10-3 with TRBJ1-6; D is ambiguous. Per germline, CDR1 ENHRY and CDR2 SYGVKD. The CDR3 has 13 amino acids. Trimming took 3 bases from V and 7 from J, leaving 7 bases between them. In DNA form, the CDR3 reads TGTGCCATCAGTGATGGCAGGAATTCACCCCTCCACTTT. It specifies CAISDGRNSPLHF.

This clonotype occurred many times. The chain uses TRBV30 and TRBJ1-1, with TRBD1 identical over 7 bases. Germline V gene data show CDR1 as GTSNPN and CDR2 as SVGIG (reference sequence). The CDR3 totals 13 residues. V lost 4 bases and J lost 3; bases outside the gene matches: 5. As DNA, the CDR3 is TGTGCCTGGAATGCAGGGGGACACACTGAAGCTTTCTTT. It is translated as CAWNAGGHTEAFF.

The rearrangement joins TRBV6-5 to TRBJ2-1; tentatively, D is TRBD1 or TRBD2 (5 bases each). Germline V lookup: CDR1 MNHEY, CDR2 SVGAGI. V dropped 0 bases and J dropped 2 bases, with 20 bases sitting between them. CDR3 length equals 19 residues. The CDR3 coding sequence is TGTGCCAGCAGTTACTCCGCCTATTCAGGGACGAGTGCCTACAATGAGCAGTTCTTC. As protein: CASSYSAYSGTSAYNEQFF.

This clonotype was observed many times. The chain carries TRBV7-4 and TRBJ2-2; TRBD2 is a possible D gene (5 bases). Germline V gene lookup returns CDR1 SGHVT and CDR2 SQSDAQ. CDR3 size: 16 residues. Trimming took 8 bases from V and 1 from J, leaving 17 bases between them. CDR3: CASLSAVAMNTGELFF. The CDR3 coding sequence is TGTGCCAGCCTCAGCGCCGTAGCGATGAACACCGGGGAGCTGTTTTTT.

This clonotype has more than one count but fewer than ten. The CDR3 coding sequence is TGCAGTGCTGACCCCCCCGGTGACTATGGCTACACCTTC. This sequence encodes CSADPPGDYGYTF. The chain recombines TRBV20-1 with TRBJ1-2, with D unresolved. Per the germline V gene, CDR1 is DFQATT and CDR2 is SNEGSKA (reference sequence). The V end was cut by 5 bases, the J end by 3 bases, with 13 bases between. This CDR3 has 13 residues.

In its sample, this clonotype was seen many times. This sequence joins TRBV28 and TRBJ1-5, with D perhaps matching TRBD1 (6 bases). V lost 6 bases to trimming and J lost 3 bases, with 18 bases between them. Germline V gene sequence: CDR1 MDHEN, CDR2 SYDVKM. This CDR3 contains 16 residues. The CDR3 bases are TGTGCCAGCAGCGCCCCCGGGACAAGCCTCAATCAGCCCCAGCATTTT. Amino acids: CASSAPGTSLNQPQHF.

This clonotype has only a few counts. The chain combines TRBV7-2 with TRBJ1-2; D is perhaps TRBD1 (5 bases). The CDR3 loop spans 13 amino acids. The ends were cut back, 2 bases at V and 6 bases at J, with 10 bases in the middle. The V gene's germline CDR1 is SGHTA and CDR2 FQGNSA. This chain's CDR3 is CASSLTPTDGYTF. CDR3 nucleotide sequence: TGTGCCAGCAGCTTAACCCCGACAGATGGCTACACCTTC.

The V call is TRBV20-1, the J call TRBJ2-1, with 8 bases identical to TRBD2. CDR3 length: 13 amino acids. Trimming took 6 bases from V and 4 from J; bases not matched to a gene: 5. Germline V gene sequence: CDR1 DFQATT, CDR2 SNEGSKA (reference sequence). The CDR3 sequence: CSAPGLGYNEQFF. Written as DNA, the CDR3 is TGCAGTGCGCCGGGACTAGGGTACAATGAGCAGTTCTTC.

This clonotype was counted at least ten times. The rearrangement uses TRBV12-3 or TRBV12-4 and TRBJ1-5; D gene ambiguous. The length of the CDR3 is 13 residues. V was trimmed by 7 bases and J by 0 bases, leaving 7 bases between them. In nucleotides, the CDR3 is TGTGCCAGCACCCCTAGTAGCAATCAGCCCCAGCATTTT. Residues: CASTPSSNQPQHF.

The table lists this clonotype with many counts. The rearrangement links TRBV20-1 to TRBJ2-3; no clear D gene. The CDR3 loop spans 11 amino acids. Trimming removed 6 bases from V and 5 bases from J, with 9 bases in between. Germline V gene data show CDR1 as DFQATT and CDR2 as SNEGSKA (reference sequence). DNA of the CDR3: TGCAGTGCCCTGCGGAAAGATACGCAGTATTTT. Amino acid sequence: CSALRKDTQYF.

This chain connects TRBV20-1 to TRBJ1-1; D remains ambiguous. V was clipped by 0 bases and J by 0 bases, with 11 bases between them. CDR3 size: 15 residues. Germline V CDR1 and CDR2: DFQATT, SNEGSKA (reference sequence). The CDR3 region is CSARDVSPMNTEAFF. The CDR3 nucleotides read TGCAGTGCTAGAGATGTCAGCCCTATGAACACTGAAGCTTTCTTT.

This clonotype has ten or more counts. This sequence joins TRBV12-5 and TRBJ1-2, with 8 bases matching TRBD1. CDR3 size: 16 residues. V shed 2 bases and J 4 bases; nucleotides not matched to a gene: 9. Germline V gives CDR1 LGHNT, CDR2 FRNRAP. The CDR3 bases are TGTGCTAGTGGTTTGACCCGGACAGGGCTTACCTATGGCTACACCTTC. Protein sequence: CASGLTRTGLTYGYTF.

This clonotype was seen many times. The chain employs TRBV2 and TRBJ2-7; D is unresolved. V gave up 6 bases and J gave up 2 bases, with 14 bases separating them. The CDR3 is 14 residues long. CDR1 SNHLY and CDR2 FYNNEI come from the germline V gene. In DNA form, the CDR3 reads TGTGCCAGCAGCCGGACCCCGCCAGCCTACGAGCAGTACTTC. It is translated as CASSRTPPAYEQYF.

This clonotype was seen a few times. The chain combines TRBV20-1 with TRBJ2-7; D uncertain. From germline, CDR1 is DFQATT and CDR2 SNEGSKA (reference sequence). Trimming pared 5 bases from V and 3 bases from J, leaving 14 bases between. The CDR3 spans 13 residues. The CDR3 loop reads CSAFPRSGYEQYF. In DNA form, the CDR3 reads TGCAGTGCTTTTCCGCGGAGTGGCTACGAGCAGTACTTC.

This clonotype was counted ten times or more. This chain links TRBV7-6 with TRBJ2-3; TRBD2 is a possible D gene (6 bases). The CDR3 consists of 16 residues. Trimming left V 5 bases short and J 6 bases short, with 21 bases between. CDR1 and CDR2 from the germline V gene are SGHVS and FNYEAQ. CDR3 in DNA: TGTGCCAGCAGCCCTGGGAGGCAGCTGGTAGGGGATACGCAGTATTTT. Its protein is CASSPGRQLVGDTQYF.

The CDR3 sequence: CASSQGSGGPLDTQYF. CDR3 DNA sequence: TGTGCCAGCAGCCAAGGTAGCGGGGGACCTTTAGATACGCAGTATTTT. The chain carries TRBV14 and TRBJ2-3; 9 bases line up with TRBD2. Germline V gene data show CDR1 as SGHDN and CDR2 as FVKESK. The CDR3 length is 16 residues. The V gene end was trimmed by 1 base and the J gene end by 5 bases; junction bases not matched to a gene: 7.